The 24 T cell receptor beta chains listed next were all sequenced from one sample in a study of chemoradiotherapy in HPV16-positive cancers. Libraries were prepared by immunoSEQ multiplex PCR; TCRdb keeps only in-frame clonotypes and omits some of them. The sample yields tens of thousands of clones, roughly 90% seen once. This specimen consisted of blood, obtained from a patient who underwent chemoradiotherapy. The receptors shown here come from a human donor with HPV-associated anogenital cancer.

V is TRBV6-5 and J is TRBJ2-7; D call uncertain. Germline lookup yields CDR1 MNHEY and CDR2 SVGAGI. The CDR3 is made up of 14 amino acids. With 2 bases removed from V and 3 bases from J, the gap between germline ends came to 11 bases. The CDR3 bases are TGTGCCAGCAGTTACCGTGGCACTTACTACGAGCAGTACTTC. This sequence encodes CASSYRGTYYEQYF.

This clone showed up just once. The chain uses TRBV15 and TRBJ1-1, with D maybe TRBD1 (6 bases). The CDR3 length is 15 residues. Germline values: CDR1 LNHNV, CDR2 YYDKDF (reference sequence). V was pared by 4 bases and J by 0 bases, with 12 bases between. The CDR3 region is CATSNVQGMNTEAFF. The CDR3 nucleotides read TGTGCCACCAGCAATGTGCAGGGGATGAACACTGAAGCTTTCTTT.

This chain links TRBV6-5 with TRBJ1-5; TRBD1 might be the D (5 bases). The CDR3 is 11 amino acids. From germline, CDR1 is MNHEY and CDR2 SVGAGI. The CDR3 spells CAVGLGQPQHF. The CDR3 nucleotides read TGTGCGGTGGGGCTAGGGCAGCCCCAGCATTTT.

This chain uses TRBV30 with TRBJ1-1, with D perhaps TRBD1 (5 bases). V lost 3 bases and J 0 bases, leaving 8 bases between the germline ends. This CDR3 contains 13 residues. Germline CDR1 reads GTSNPN; CDR2 reads SVGIG (reference sequence). CDR3 in amino acids: CAWSRQMNTEAFF. CDR3 nucleotides: TGTGCCTGGAGCCGACAGATGAACACTGAAGCTTTCTTT. The full variable domain, rest sourced from reference TRBV30 and TRBJ1-1, is SQTIHQWPATLVQPVGSPLSLECTVEGTSNPNLYWYRQAAGRGLQLLFYSVGIGQISSEVPQNLSASRPQDRQFILSSKKLLLSDSGFYLCAWSRQMNTEAFFGQGTRLTVV.

J is TRBJ1-5 and V is TRBV7-6; no clear D gene. The V gene lost 0 bases and the J gene lost 3 bases, with 3 bases spanning the gap. CDR3 length equals 13 residues. Germline values: CDR1 SGHVS, CDR2 FNYEAQ. This CDR3 reads CASSLAPNQPQHF. CDR3 DNA sequence: TGTGCCAGCAGCTTAGCCCCCAATCAGCCCCAGCATTTT. Full variable domain (missing parts from reference TRBV7-6 and TRBJ1-5): GAGVSQSPRYKVTKRGQDVALRCDPISGHVSLYWYRQALGQGPEFLTYFNYEAQQDKSGLPNDRFSAERPEGSISTLTIQRTEQRDSAMYRCASSLAPNQPQHFGDGTRLSIL.

The chain recombines TRBV6-5 with TRBJ1-6; D perhaps matches TRBD1 (5 bases). V lost 8 bases to trimming and J lost 6 bases, with 17 bases between them. Germline V gene sequence: CDR1 MNHEY, CDR2 SVGAGI. The CDR3 totals 15 residues. The CDR3 sequence is CASQGIGVGNSPLHF. In DNA, the CDR3 is TGTGCCAGCCAAGGGATAGGGGTTGGTAATTCACCCCTCCACTTT.

The chain couples TRBV11-3 to TRBJ2-4; 7 positions agree with TRBD1. The germline CDR1 and CDR2 sequences are SGHNT and YENEEA. The CDR3 loop spans 15 amino acids. The J segment lost 3 bases and the V segment lost 5 bases, leaving 7 bases of the junction unmatched. CDR3 residues: CASSPRTGDKNIQYF. CDR3 nucleotides: TGTGCCAGCAGCCCCCGGACAGGAGACAAAAACATTCAGTACTTC.

The V and J genes are TRBV4-3 and TRBJ2-5, with TRBD1 as a possible D gene (5 bases). V was shortened by 0 bases and J by 6 bases, with 17 bases between the two germline ends. From germline, CDR1 is LGHNA and CDR2 YSLEER. There are 16 residues in the CDR3. In DNA, the CDR3 is TGCGCCAGCAGCCAAGACCGACAGCTACAAGGGCAGACCCAGTACTTC. Translation gives CASSQDRQLQGQTQYF.

The V call is TRBV27, the J call TRBJ2-5; unclear D gene. The germline gives CDR1 MNHEY, CDR2 SMNVEV (reference sequence). The V and J ends lost 2 bases and 0 bases respectively, with 10 bases between them. The length of the CDR3 is 15 residues. CDR3 sequence reads: CASSLRTEYQETQYF. The CDR3 DNA follows: TGTGCCAGCAGTTTACGGACCGAGTACCAAGAGACCCAGTACTTC.

CDR3 sequence: CASSTSRGRGKYQETQYF. CDR3 nucleotides: TGTGCCAGCAGCACTTCGCGGGGGAGGGGAAAGTACCAAGAGACCCAGTACTTC. The V call is TRBV21-1, the J call TRBJ2-5; the table's D call, TRBD2, was not checked against the DNA. TRBV21-1 is an annotated pseudogene. This CDR3 contains 18 residues.

The table lists this clone with a count of one. V usage is TRBV10-1 and J usage is TRBJ1-2; 8 nucleotides align to TRBD1. There are 15 residues in the CDR3. Germline V CDR1 and CDR2: WNHNN, SYGVQD (reference sequence). Trimming took 2 bases from V and 7 from J; bases not matched to a gene: 9. CDR3 coding DNA: TGCGCCAGCAGTGAGCCAGGGGGCAACGTTAGTGGCTACACCTTC. Translation gives CASSEPGGNVSGYTF.

The chain combines TRBV2 with TRBJ1-6; D possibly corresponds to TRBD1 (6 bases). The CDR3 is made up of 13 amino acids. CDR1 is SNHLY and CDR2 is FYNNEI in the germline V gene. V was trimmed by 5 bases and J by 4 bases, leaving 6 bases between them. DNA for the CDR3: TGTGCCAGCAGTACAGGGTATAATTCACCCCTCCACTTT. Translating it yields CASSTGYNSPLHF.

This clone showed up just once. The gene calls are TRBV11-2 and TRBJ1-1, with a possible D match to TRBD1 (6 bases). The CDR3 loop spans 13 amino acids. The V and J ends lost 3 bases and 3 bases respectively, with 8 bases between them. CDR1 is SGHAT, CDR2 FQNNGV, per germline. This chain's CDR3 is CASSFRQDTEAFF. CDR3 nucleotide sequence: TGTGCCAGCAGCTTCAGACAGGACACTGAAGCTTTCTTT.

The V and J genes are TRBV5-1 and TRBJ1-3, with D perhaps TRBD1 (5 bases). The germline CDR1 and CDR2 sequences are SGHRS and YFSETQ. The CDR3 is 17 amino acids. V lost 4 bases and J lost 0, with 17 bases in between. The CDR3 sequence: CASSVGGGGSSGNTIYF. The DNA of the CDR3 is TGCGCCAGCAGCGTTGGGGGAGGCGGGAGCTCTGGAAACACCATATATTTT.

This chain uses TRBV28 with TRBJ1-3; maybe TRBD1 (6 bases). CDR3 length equals 14 residues. V shed 5 bases and J shed 2 bases, with 10 bases lying between them. Germline CDR1 reads MDHEN; CDR2 reads SYDVKM. This CDR3 is CASSTQGAGNTIYF. The CDR3 DNA sequence: TGTGCCAGCAGTACACAGGGTGCTGGAAACACCATATATTTT.

This sequence joins TRBV7-9 and TRBJ2-3, with D unclear. Per germline, CDR1 SEHNR and CDR2 FQNEAQ (reference sequence). The CDR3 covers 15 residues. Between the trimmed V and J ends, which lost 6 bases and 1 base, there was a span of 14 bases. CDR3 loop: CASSSTGGGTDTQYF. The CDR3 DNA reads as TGTGCCAGCAGTTCGACCGGTGGGGGCACAGATACGCAGTATTTT. The full variable domain, its missing parts supplied by reference TRBV7-9 and TRBJ2-3, is DTGVSQNPRHKITKRGQNVTFRCDPISEHNRLYWYRQTLGQGPEFLTYFQNEAQLEKSRLLSDRFSAERPKGSFSTLEIQRTEQGDSAMYLCASSSTGGGTDTQYFGPGTRLTVL.

The chain links TRBV5-1 to TRBJ1-1, with TRBD1 identical over 9 bases. CDR1 SGHRS and CDR2 YFSETQ come from the germline V gene. The CDR3 has 15 residues. J was trimmed by 4 bases and V by 2 bases; bases with no gene match: 6. CDR3 protein: CASSLGTGLSTEAFF. In DNA form, the CDR3 reads TGCGCCAGCAGCTTAGGGACAGGGTTAAGCACTGAAGCTTTCTTT.

This chain uses TRBV11-3 with TRBJ2-5; TRBD1 matches 9 bases. The CDR3 covers 17 residues. The germline gives CDR1 SGHNT, CDR2 YENEEA. The V gene end was trimmed by 2 bases and the J gene end by 4 bases; junction bases not matched to a gene: 11. The CDR3 coding sequence is TGTGCCAGCAGCTTATGGACCCTGGGACAGGGAGGAGAGACCCAGTACTTC. Its translation is CASSLWTLGQGGETQYF.

The chain joins TRBV7-2 to TRBJ2-5, with D unresolved. The V and J ends lost 4 bases and 4 bases respectively, with 13 bases between them. The CDR3 has 14 amino acids. Per germline, CDR1 SGHTA and CDR2 FQGNSA. The CDR3 nucleotides are TGTGCCAGCAGCTCACCCCCAGGCCGAGAGACCCAGTACTTC. Protein sequence: CASSSPPGRETQYF.

The chain joins TRBV6-1 to TRBJ2-5, with TRBD2 matching over 7 bases. Germline V gene sequence: CDR1 MNHNS, CDR2 SASEGT. With 0 bases clipped from V and 1 base from J, the junction kept 2 bases outside the gene matches. The CDR3 totals 15 residues. In DNA, the CDR3 is TGTGCCAGCAGTGAAGCAAGCGGGGCCCAAGAGACCCAGTACTTC. Translation: CASSEASGAQETQYF.

The chain has TRBV6-5 and TRBJ2-1, with 13 bases lining up with TRBD2. Losses at the gene ends were 4 bases for V and 5 bases for J; bases not matched to a gene: 5. Germline CDR1 is MNHEY and CDR2 is SVGAGI. The CDR3 covers 16 residues. CDR3 sequence reads: CASSWTGTSGDNEQFF. CDR3 DNA: TGTGCCAGCAGTTGGACCGGGACTAGCGGGGACAATGAGCAGTTCTTC.

The gene calls are TRBV19 and TRBJ1-1; TRBD1 matches 7 bases. Germline CDR1 and CDR2: LNHDA and SQIVND (reference sequence). V shed 6 bases, J shed 2 bases, and the junction held 9 bases outside the gene matches. The CDR3 runs to 15 residues. CDR3 DNA sequence: TGTGCCAGTAGCCCGACAGGGTCCTTTAACACTGAAGCTTTCTTT. The encoded protein is CASSPTGSFNTEAFF. Together with reference TRBV19 and TRBJ1-1, the CDR3 gives the full variable domain: DGGITQSPKYLFRKEGQNVTLSCEQNLNHDAMYWYRQDPGQGLRLIYYSQIVNDFQKGDIAEGYSVSREKKESFPLTVTSAQKNPTAFYLCASSPTGSFNTEAFFGQGTRLTVV.

The rearrangement uses TRBV7-3 and TRBJ2-2; maybe TRBD2 (6 bases). The CDR3 is 14 residues long. The V end was cut by 2 bases, the J end by 7 bases, with 11 bases between. Germline-derived CDR1 and CDR2 are SGHTA and FQGTGA. In nucleotides, the CDR3 is TGTGCCAGCAGCTTAGGAGGGCATATCGGGGAGCTGTTTTTT. Residues: CASSLGGHIGELFF.

This chain uses TRBV29-1 with TRBJ1-1; D gene unclear. The CDR3 extends over 12 amino acids. Germline CDR1 and CDR2: SQVTM and ANQGSEA. V shed 6 bases and J shed 5 bases, with 13 bases lying between them. The CDR3 coding sequence is TGCAGCGTCGCCCAGGTTGGGACTGAAGCTTTCTTT. As protein: CSVAQVGTEAFF.